This TCR beta chain comes out of a study of CD8+ T cells in alopecia areata (dated by TCRdb to 2017 to 2018). Background for the entire study: The treated patients, all with moderate-to-severe alopecia areata, were enrolled in an open-label pilot trial of oral tofacitinib given at 5 to 10 mg twice daily. Tofacitinib was given for 6 to 18 months, followed by 6 months of follow-up off drug to assess delayed response and recurrence. The SALT score, which quantifies the percentage of affected scalp surface area, was used to measure disease severity in treated patients. The study used high-throughput TCRbeta sequencing to examine T cell clonal expansion in alopecia areata, in both the C3H/HeJ mouse model and human patients. On the human side, TCRbeta sequencing was run on scalp tissue and on sorted CD4+ and CD8+ peripheral blood T cells from healthy controls and from alopecia areata patients with either patchy or totalis/universalis disease. Biopsies were taken from tofacitinib-treated patients at baseline and again at 4 and 24 weeks into treatment, and several of those patients also had a later scalp biopsy. Scalp clonality was compared across normal scalp (n=4), patchy alopecia areata scalp (n=8), and alopecia totalis/universalis scalp (n=8). RNA was obtained with the PAXgene miRNA kit for fixed scalp, the miRNeasy kit for PBMCs, and the RNeasy kit for mouse skin. TCRbeta CDR3 regions were amplified by immunoSEQ multiplex PCR using 35 Vbeta forward and 13 Jbeta reverse primers. Findings and caveats that apply to the study as a whole: Shared TCR sequences between patients were less evident than in mice, which may be partly attributable to HLA diversity in the patient population. Resident alphabeta T cells in normal human skin are also sequenced, complicating scalp TCR repertoire analysis, unlike mouse skin dominated by gammadelta T cells. With tofacitinib, both scalp clonality and the number of expanded CD8+ clones among the top 100 scalp clones went down significantly. Because the treated cohort was small and had just a single nonresponder, larger studies are needed to establish links between baseline CD8+ expansion and response. Many expanded lesional clones persisted in scalp and blood during tofacitinib treatment, which may partly explain relapse after stopping treatment. Compared with normal scalp, lesional scalp had higher clonality and more expanded CD8+ clones, particularly in alopecia totalis/universalis, a pattern that suggests antigenic drive.

The sample's time point label, in plain terms: about 25 weeks on oral tofacitinib. The treatment or condition label corresponds to: oral pan-JAK inhibitor, 5-10 mg twice daily. Peripheral blood and lesional scalp punch biopsies were obtained from patients with alopecia areata. PBMCs were isolated by density centrifugation and stained for CD3, CD4 and CD8, and CD4+ and CD8+ T cells were sorted on a FACSAria. The library was produced with the immunoSEQ multiplex PCR assay. RNA was extracted from all samples and reverse transcribed into cDNA as template for TCR sequencing. First-strand cDNA was synthesized using SuperScript III with a 2:1 mix of oligo-dT and random hexamers. A synthetic immune receptor repertoire was used to measure amplification bias, and any remaining bias was corrected computationally. Turning to the authors' computational methods: Raw reads were preprocessed for error removal, and CDR3 was defined according to IMGT conventions as running from the conserved cysteine to phenylalanine. To get clonality, Shannon entropy was normalized by log2 of the number of productive unique TCRs and the result was subtracted from 1. Scalp TCRbeta sequences were cross-referenced with sorted blood CD4 and CD8 repertoires so that the CD4 or CD8 identity of scalp clones could be inferred. What TCRdb holds here is the immuneACCESS table cut down to in-frame rearrangements. Part of the clones is not present; checked against another copy, under half of the missing clones reflect an unresolved V gene, and the others are unexplained. V, J and clone size were drawn from that table, and D and trimming were deduced from the DNA. The sample profile shows some 80,000 clones; 66% of them were found once. The ten biggest clones cover about a quarter of the sample.

This clone was seen more than once but under ten times. This receptor's antigen is unknown. Qualities for individual bases were not recorded, and no much larger clone is one base off. The TCR sequence derives from a human donor with alopecia areata. The starting material was CD8+ T cells sorted from blood, obtained at week 24, from a patient treated with tofacitinib.

The sequenced DNA is TGTGCCAGCAGCTTGTACGGCCAGAATGAAAAACTGTTTTTT. This codes for CASSLYGQNEKLFF. The rearranged chain carries TRBV5-4 and TRBJ1-4, with the D gene not clear enough to name. Reading from cysteine to phenylalanine, the CDR3 counts 14 amino acids. The kept DNA is CDR3 alone, 42 bases in frame from the first base. The V end loses 1 base and the J end loses 5 bases, and a stretch of 9 bases separates them. From the germline V gene (reference sequence), CDR1 is SGHNT and CDR2 is YYREEE.